What follows are 18 T cell receptor beta chains derived from one specimen sequenced in a study of blood T cell repertoires in COVID-19. Some clones are missing from TCRdb's copy, which holds only in-frame ones; the method was immunoSEQ multiplex PCR. The table lists approximately 44,000 clones, more than 80% of them singletons. Sequenced sample: peripheral blood. Source of these receptors: a man aged 50-59 years with COVID-19, enrolled during active disease.

The genes are TRBV6-6 and TRBJ2-7; 7 bases match TRBD2. The CDR3 spans 15 residues. The V segment lost 0 bases and the J segment 2 bases; nucleotides outside the gene matches: 4. Germline V gene lookup returns CDR1 MNHNY and CDR2 SVGAGI (reference sequence). In DNA, the CDR3 is TGTGCCAGCAGTTACTCGGGAGGGGTCCCCTACGAGCAGTACTTC. Its translation: CASSYSGGVPYEQYF.

J is TRBJ1-4 and V is TRBV27; 7 nucleotides align to TRBD1. The J segment lost 8 bases and the V segment lost 5 bases, leaving 5 bases of the junction unmatched. CDR1 is MNHEY, CDR2 SMNVEV, per germline (reference sequence). The CDR3 has 13 residues. The CDR3 DNA follows: TGTGCCAGCAGTGCCTGGGACAGCGAAAAACTGTTTTTT. Encoded protein: CASSAWDSEKLFF.

J is TRBJ2-3 and V is TRBV3-1 (or the pseudogene TRBV3-2), with 7 bases identical to TRBD2. This CDR3 has 14 amino acids. Germline V gene data show CDR1 as LGHDT and CDR2 as YNNKEL (reference sequence). The V segment lost 2 bases and the J segment 5 bases; nucleotides outside the gene matches: 4. The CDR3 DNA reads TGTGCCAGCAGCCAACAGGGACTAAGAGATACGCAGTATTTT. It encodes CASSQQGLRDTQYF.

The chain uses TRBV5-1 and TRBJ1-2; D unclear. The CDR3 runs to 13 residues. V was clipped by 0 bases and J by 8 bases, with 11 bases between them. CDR1 and CDR2 from the germline V gene are SGHRS and YFSETQ. The CDR3, as DNA: TGCGCCAGCAGCTTGGCAGGAATTGGCGGCTACACCTTC. Its protein product is CASSLAGIGGYTF.

V is TRBV18 and J is TRBJ1-1; D is undetermined. The germline V gene encodes CDR1 KGHSH and CDR2 LQKENI. Trimming cost V 4 bases and J 1 base, with 10 bases left between them. This CDR3 comprises 14 residues. DNA of the CDR3: TGTGCCAGCTCACTCCCGGACTGGAACACTGAAGCTTTCTTT. It encodes CASSLPDWNTEAFF.

The chain employs TRBV12-3 or TRBV12-4 and TRBJ1-1; no clear D gene. V was clipped by 5 bases and J by 7 bases, with 14 bases between them. The CDR3 spans 13 residues. The CDR3 sequence is CASSPSLTVEAFF. DNA for the CDR3: TGTGCCAGCAGTCCCAGTCTGACTGTTGAAGCTTTCTTT.

This sequence joins TRBV13 and TRBJ2-7; TRBD1 agrees at 7 bases. The CDR3 is 14 amino acids. The V gene end was trimmed by 6 bases and the J gene end by 2 bases; junction bases not matched to a gene: 7. Per the germline V gene, CDR1 is PRHDT and CDR2 is FYEKMQ (reference sequence). The CDR3 loop reads CASRVGTAPYEQYF. CDR3 DNA: TGTGCCAGCAGAGTCGGGACAGCTCCCTACGAGCAGTACTTC.

This chain joins TRBV3-1 (or the pseudogene TRBV3-2) and TRBJ2-3; possible D gene TRBD1, 6 bases. Trimming took off 0 bases at V and 1 base at J, with 8 bases between the two ends. Germline V gene sequence: CDR1 LGHDT, CDR2 YNNKEL (reference sequence). This CDR3 has 15 amino acids. In DNA form, the CDR3 reads TGTGCCAGCAGCCAAGATGGGACACGCACAGATACGCAGTATTTT. Its translation: CASSQDGTRTDTQYF.

The V gene is TRBV5-5, the J gene TRBJ1-5; tentatively, D is TRBD1 (5 bases). The CDR3 runs to 14 residues. V shed 0 bases and J shed 6 bases, with 10 bases lying between them. From germline, CDR1 is SGHKS and CDR2 YYEKEE (reference sequence). In DNA form, the CDR3 reads TGTGCCAGCAGCTTGGGTATTAGGGGTCAGCCCCAGCATTTT. Translation gives CASSLGIRGQPQHF.

The CDR3 sequence: CASSPRTGGTGNTIYF. DNA of the CDR3: TGTGCCAGCAGCCCTCGCACGGGGGGCACTGGAAACACCATATATTTT. J is TRBJ1-3 and V is TRBV6-2 or TRBV6-3, with a weak D call TRBD1 (6 bases). CDR1 is MNHEY and CDR2 is SVGEGT in the germline V gene. The CDR3 loop spans 16 amino acids. V dropped 6 bases and J dropped 2 bases, with 17 bases sitting between them.

This chain links TRBV6-1 with TRBJ1-2, with a tentative D call TRBD1 (5 bases). This CDR3 region has 15 residues. The germline gives CDR1 MNHNS, CDR2 SASEGT. Trimming shortened V by 0 bases and J by 4 bases, and 12 bases separated the two germline ends. The CDR3 spells CASSEADTPGYGYTF. The CDR3 bases are TGTGCCAGCAGTGAAGCGGACACGCCCGGCTATGGCTACACCTTC.

The V and J genes are TRBV15 and TRBJ2-3; 7 bases are a match to TRBD2. Per germline, CDR1 LNHNV and CDR2 YYDKDF (reference sequence). The CDR3 has 15 residues. The V segment lost 9 bases and the J segment 2 bases; nucleotides outside the gene matches: 11. The CDR3 nucleotides are TGTGCCACTAGTCCCGGGGGGAGGCACACAGATACGCAGTATTTT. Encoded protein: CATSPGGRHTDTQYF. The full variable domain, its missing parts supplied by reference TRBV15 and TRBJ2-3, is DAMVIQNPRYQVTQFGKPVTLSCSQTLNHNVMYWYQQKSSQAPKLLFHYYDKDFNNEADTPDNFQSRRPNTSFCFLDIRSPGLGDTAMYLCATSPGGRHTDTQYFGPGTRLTVL.

This chain joins TRBV6-1 and TRBJ1-2; 8 nucleotides line up with TRBD1. J gave up 7 bases and V 2 bases, and 6 bases lay outside the gene matches. The CDR3 is made up of 14 amino acids. The germline gives CDR1 MNHNS, CDR2 SASEGT. The DNA of the CDR3 is TGTGCCAGCAGTGAAAACAGGGGGGGAGTTGGCTACACCTTC. Amino acid sequence: CASSENRGGVGYTF.

This clone has just one count. This chain links TRBV9 with TRBJ1-2, with 8 bases that match TRBD1. J was trimmed by 8 bases and V by 0 bases; bases with no gene match: 12. The CDR3 totals 16 residues. Germline V lookup: CDR1 SGDLS, CDR2 YYNGEE. The CDR3 DNA is TGTGCCAGCAGCGTAGGAAGTGGACAGGGTATTGGAGGCTACACCTTC. Protein: CASSVGSGQGIGGYTF. Looking up the rest from reference TRBV9 and TRBJ1-2 gives the full variable domain: DSGVTQTPKHLITATGQRVTLRCSPRSGDLSVYWYQQSLDQGLQFLIQYYNGEERAKGNILERFSAQQFPDLHSELNLSSLELGDSALYFCASSVGSGQGIGGYTFGSGTRLTVV.

V is TRBV3-1 (or the pseudogene TRBV3-2) and J is TRBJ2-4; D is perhaps TRBD2 (6 bases). This CDR3 is built from 17 residues. Germline V gene lookup returns CDR1 LGHDT and CDR2 YNNKEL (reference sequence). V lost 0 bases, J lost 1 base, and 13 bases lay in between. Here the CDR3 DNA reads TGTGCCAGCAGCCAAGAATTGACTAGACTTGCCAAAAACATTCAGTACTTC. It specifies CASSQELTRLAKNIQYF.

J is TRBJ2-7 and V is TRBV5-1, with 9 nucleotides matching TRBD1. With V trimmed by 4 bases and J by 2 bases, 4 bases remained unmatched. The length of the CDR3 is 14 residues. Germline CDR1 reads SGHRS; CDR2 reads YFSETQ. Here the CDR3 DNA reads TGCGCCAGCAGCACCGGGACAGGGACCTACGAGCAGTACTTC. Translating it yields CASSTGTGTYEQYF.

The chain has TRBV30 and TRBJ2-3, with D possibly matching TRBD2 (6 bases). V was pared by 4 bases and J by 2 bases, with 16 bases between. Germline V gene sequence: CDR1 GTSNPN, CDR2 SVGIG (reference sequence). This CDR3 has 15 amino acids. The CDR3 here is CAWTPPGVATDTQYF. As DNA, the CDR3 is TGTGCCTGGACCCCCCCGGGAGTCGCCACAGATACGCAGTATTTT.

The chain has TRBV7-9 and TRBJ1-5, with a weak D call TRBD1 (6 bases). This CDR3 has 16 residues. The germline V and J ends were trimmed by 2 bases and 0 bases, with 11 bases remaining between them. Germline CDR1 and CDR2: SEHNR and FQNEAQ (reference sequence). The CDR3 sequence: CASSLSRTDSNQPQHF. The CDR3 nucleotides read TGTGCCAGCAGCTTATCGCGGACAGATAGCAATCAGCCCCAGCATTTT.